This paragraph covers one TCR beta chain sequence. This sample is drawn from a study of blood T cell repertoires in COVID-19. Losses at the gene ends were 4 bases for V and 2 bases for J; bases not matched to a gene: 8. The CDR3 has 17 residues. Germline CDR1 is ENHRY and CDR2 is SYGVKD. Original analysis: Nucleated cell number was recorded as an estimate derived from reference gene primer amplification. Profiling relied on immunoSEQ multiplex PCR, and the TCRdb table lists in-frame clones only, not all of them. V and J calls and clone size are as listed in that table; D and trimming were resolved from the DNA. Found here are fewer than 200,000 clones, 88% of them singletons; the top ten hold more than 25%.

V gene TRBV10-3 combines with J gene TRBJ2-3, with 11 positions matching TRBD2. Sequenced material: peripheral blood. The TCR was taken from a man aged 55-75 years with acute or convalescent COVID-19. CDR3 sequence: CAISGMASGRNTDTQYF. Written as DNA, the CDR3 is TGTGCCATCAGTGGGATGGCTAGCGGGAGGAACACAGATACGCAGTATTTT.